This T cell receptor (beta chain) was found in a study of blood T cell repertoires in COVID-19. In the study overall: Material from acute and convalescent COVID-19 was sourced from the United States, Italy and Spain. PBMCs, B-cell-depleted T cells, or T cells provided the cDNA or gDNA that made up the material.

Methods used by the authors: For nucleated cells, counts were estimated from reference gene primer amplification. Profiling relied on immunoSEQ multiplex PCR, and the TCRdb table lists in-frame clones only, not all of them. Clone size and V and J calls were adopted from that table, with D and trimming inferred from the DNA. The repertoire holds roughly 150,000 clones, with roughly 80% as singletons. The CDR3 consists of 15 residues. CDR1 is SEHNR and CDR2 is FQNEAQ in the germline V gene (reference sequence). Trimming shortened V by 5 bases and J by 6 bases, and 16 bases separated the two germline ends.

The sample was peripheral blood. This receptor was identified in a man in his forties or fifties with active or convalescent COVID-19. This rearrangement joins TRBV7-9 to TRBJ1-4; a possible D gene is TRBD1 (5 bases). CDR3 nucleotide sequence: TGTGCCAGCAGCCCCCCGGCAGGGTGGGATGAAAAACTGTTTTTT. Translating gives CASSPPAGWDEKLFF.